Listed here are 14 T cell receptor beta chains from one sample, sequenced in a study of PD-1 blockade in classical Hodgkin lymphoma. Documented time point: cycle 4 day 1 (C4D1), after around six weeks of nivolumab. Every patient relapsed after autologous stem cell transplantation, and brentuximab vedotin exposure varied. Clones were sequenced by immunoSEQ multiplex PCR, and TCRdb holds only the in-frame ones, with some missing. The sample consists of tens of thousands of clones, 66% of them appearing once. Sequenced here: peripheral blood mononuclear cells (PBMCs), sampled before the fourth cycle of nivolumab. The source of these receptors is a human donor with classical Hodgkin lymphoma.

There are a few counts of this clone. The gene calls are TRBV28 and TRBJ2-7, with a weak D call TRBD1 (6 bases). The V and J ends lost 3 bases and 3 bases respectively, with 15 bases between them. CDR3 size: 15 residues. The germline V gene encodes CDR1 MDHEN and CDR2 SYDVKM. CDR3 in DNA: TGTGCCAGCAGTTTTACCTCCAGGGGTTACTACGAGCAGTACTTC. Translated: CASSFTSRGYYEQYF.

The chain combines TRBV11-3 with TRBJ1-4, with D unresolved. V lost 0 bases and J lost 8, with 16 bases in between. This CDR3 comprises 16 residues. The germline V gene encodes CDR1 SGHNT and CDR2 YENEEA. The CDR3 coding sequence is TGTGCCAGCAGCTTAGAAAGGACCTTGATCGGAGAAAAACTGTTTTTT. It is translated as CASSLERTLIGEKLFF. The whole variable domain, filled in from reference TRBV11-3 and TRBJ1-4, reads EAGVVQSPRYKIIEKKQPVAFWCNPISGHNTLYWYLQNLGQGPELLIRYENEEAVDDSQLPKDRFSAERLKGVDSTLKIQPAELGDSAVYLCASSLERTLIGEKLFFGSGTQLSVL.

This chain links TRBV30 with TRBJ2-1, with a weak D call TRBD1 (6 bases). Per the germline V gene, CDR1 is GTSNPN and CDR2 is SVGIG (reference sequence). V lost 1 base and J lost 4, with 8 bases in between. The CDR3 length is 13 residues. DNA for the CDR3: TGTGCCTGGAGTGATCAGGGGTACAATGAGCAGTTCTTC. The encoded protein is CAWSDQGYNEQFF.

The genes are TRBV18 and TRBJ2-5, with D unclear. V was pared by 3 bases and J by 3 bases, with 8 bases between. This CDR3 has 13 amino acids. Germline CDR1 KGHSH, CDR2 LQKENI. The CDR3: CASSPRFKETQYF. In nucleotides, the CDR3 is TGTGCCAGCTCACCCCGATTTAAAGAGACCCAGTACTTC.

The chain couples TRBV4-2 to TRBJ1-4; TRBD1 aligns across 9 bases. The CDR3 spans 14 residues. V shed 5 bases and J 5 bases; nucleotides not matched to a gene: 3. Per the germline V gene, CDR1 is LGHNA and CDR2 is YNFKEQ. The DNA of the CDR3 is TGTGCCAGCAGCAAAGGACAGGGGAATGAAAAACTGTTTTTT. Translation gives CASSKGQGNEKLFF.

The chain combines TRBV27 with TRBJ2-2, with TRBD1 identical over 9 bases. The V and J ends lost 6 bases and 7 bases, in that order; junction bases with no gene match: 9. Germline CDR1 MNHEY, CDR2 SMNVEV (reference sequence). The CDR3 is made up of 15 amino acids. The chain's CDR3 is CASSRTGVIIGELFF. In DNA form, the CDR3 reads TGTGCCAGCAGCCGGACAGGGGTGATTATCGGGGAGCTGTTTTTT.

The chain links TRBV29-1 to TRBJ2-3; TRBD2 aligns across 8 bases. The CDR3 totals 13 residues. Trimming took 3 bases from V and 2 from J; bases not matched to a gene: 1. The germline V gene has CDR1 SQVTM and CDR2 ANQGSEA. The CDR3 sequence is CSVERGDTDTQYF. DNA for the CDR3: TGCAGCGTTGAGCGGGGGGACACAGATACGCAGTATTTT.

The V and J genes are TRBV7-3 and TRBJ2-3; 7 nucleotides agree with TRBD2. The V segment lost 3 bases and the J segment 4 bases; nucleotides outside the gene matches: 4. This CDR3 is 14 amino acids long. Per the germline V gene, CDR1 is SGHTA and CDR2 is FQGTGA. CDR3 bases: TGTGCCAGCAGCTTTGGGGCGGGGGCAGATACGCAGTATTTT. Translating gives CASSFGAGADTQYF. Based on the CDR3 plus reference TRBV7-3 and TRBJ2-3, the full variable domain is GAGVSQTPSNKVTEKGKYVELRCDPISGHTALYWYRQSLGQGPEFLIYFQGTGAADDSGLPNDRFFAVRPEGSVSTLKIQRTERGDSAVYLCASSFGAGADTQYFGPGTRLTVL.

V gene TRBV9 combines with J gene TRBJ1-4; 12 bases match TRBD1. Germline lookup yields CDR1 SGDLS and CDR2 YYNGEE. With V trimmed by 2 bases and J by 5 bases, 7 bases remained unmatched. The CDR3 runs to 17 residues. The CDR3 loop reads CASSVGTGGYRNEKLFF. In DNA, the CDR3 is TGTGCCAGCAGCGTGGGGACAGGGGGCTATAGGAATGAAAAACTGTTTTTT.

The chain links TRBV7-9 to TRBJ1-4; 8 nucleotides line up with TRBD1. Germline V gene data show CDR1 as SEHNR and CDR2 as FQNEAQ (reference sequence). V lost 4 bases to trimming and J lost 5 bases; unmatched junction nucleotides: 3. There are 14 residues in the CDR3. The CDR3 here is CASSWDRYNEKLFF. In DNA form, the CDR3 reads TGTGCCAGCAGCTGGGACAGGTACAATGAAAAACTGTTTTTT.

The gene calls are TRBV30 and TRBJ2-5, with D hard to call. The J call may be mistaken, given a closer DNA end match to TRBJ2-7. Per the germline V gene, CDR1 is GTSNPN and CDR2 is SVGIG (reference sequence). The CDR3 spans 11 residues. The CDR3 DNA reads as TGTGCCTGGAGCGAATACTACGAGCAGTACTTC. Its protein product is CAWSEYYEQYF.

DNA of the CDR3: TGTGCCAGCAGCTTTAAGGCGCAAGTGGGGGGTTCGAAAAACATTCAGTACTTC. It codes for CASSFKAQVGGSKNIQYF. The V gene is TRBV5-6, the J gene TRBJ2-4, with a possible D match to TRBD2 (6 bases). V was trimmed by 2 bases and J by 4 bases, leaving 22 bases between them. Germline assignment: CDR1 SGHDT and CDR2 YYEEEE. The CDR3 contains 18 residues.

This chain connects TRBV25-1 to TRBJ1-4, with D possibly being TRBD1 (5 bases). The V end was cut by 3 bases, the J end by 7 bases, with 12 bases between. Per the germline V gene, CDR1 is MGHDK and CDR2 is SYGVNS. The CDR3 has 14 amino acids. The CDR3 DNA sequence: TGTGCCAGCAGTGAGGGGGGAGGGCGTGAAAAACTGTTTTTT. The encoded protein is CASSEGGGREKLFF. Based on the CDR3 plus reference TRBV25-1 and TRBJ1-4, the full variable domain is EADIYQTPRYLVIGTGKKITLECSQTMGHDKMYWYQQDPGMELHLIHYSYGVNSTEKGDLSSESTVSRIRTEHFPLTLESARPSHTSQYLCASSEGGGREKLFFGSGTQLSVL.

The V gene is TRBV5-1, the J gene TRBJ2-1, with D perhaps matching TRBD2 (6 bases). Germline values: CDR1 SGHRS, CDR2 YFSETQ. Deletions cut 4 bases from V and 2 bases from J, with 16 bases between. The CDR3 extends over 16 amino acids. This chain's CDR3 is CASSRLDLETYNEQFF. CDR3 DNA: TGCGCCAGCAGCCGACTAGACTTAGAAACCTACAATGAGCAGTTCTTC. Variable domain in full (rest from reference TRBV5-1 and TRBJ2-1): KAGVTQTPRYLIKTRGQQVTLSCSPISGHRSVSWYQQTPGQGLQFLFEYFSETQRNKGNFPGRFSGRQFSNSRSEMNVSTLELGDSALYLCASSRLDLETYNEQFFGPGTRLTVL.